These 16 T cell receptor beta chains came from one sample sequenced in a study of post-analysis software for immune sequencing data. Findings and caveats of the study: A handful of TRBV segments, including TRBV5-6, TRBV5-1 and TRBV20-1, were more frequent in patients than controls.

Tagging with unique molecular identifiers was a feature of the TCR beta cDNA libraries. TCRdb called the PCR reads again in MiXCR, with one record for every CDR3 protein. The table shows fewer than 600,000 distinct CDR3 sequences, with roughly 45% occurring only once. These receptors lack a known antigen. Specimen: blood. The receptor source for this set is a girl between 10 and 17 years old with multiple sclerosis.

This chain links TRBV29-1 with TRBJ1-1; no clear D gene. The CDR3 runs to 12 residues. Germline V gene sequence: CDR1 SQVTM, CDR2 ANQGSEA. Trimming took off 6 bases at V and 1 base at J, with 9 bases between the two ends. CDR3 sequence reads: CSVKDGNTEAFF. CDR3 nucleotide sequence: TGCAGCGTGAAGGACGGGAACACTGAAGCTTTCTTT.

Here the CDR3 reads CASRIAGPSNEQYF. The CDR3 DNA is TGTGCCAGCAGAATCGCGGGACCGTCTAACGAGCAGTACTTC. This chain connects TRBV28 to TRBJ2-7; D might be TRBD2 (6 bases). The germline gives CDR1 MDHEN, CDR2 SYDVKM. V shed 6 bases and J shed 5 bases, with 17 bases lying between them. The CDR3 contains 14 residues.

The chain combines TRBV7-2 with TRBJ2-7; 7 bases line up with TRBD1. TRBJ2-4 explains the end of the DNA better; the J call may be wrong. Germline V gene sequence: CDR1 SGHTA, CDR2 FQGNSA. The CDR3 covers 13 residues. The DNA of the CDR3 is TGTGCCAGCAGCTTTCACAGGGGAGACATTCAGTACTTC. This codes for CASSFHRGDIQYF.

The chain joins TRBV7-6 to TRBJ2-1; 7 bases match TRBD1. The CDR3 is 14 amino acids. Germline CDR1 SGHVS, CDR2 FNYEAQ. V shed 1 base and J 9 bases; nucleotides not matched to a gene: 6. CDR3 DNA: TGTGCCAGCAGCTTAGGCGACAGGGACAGTGAGCAGTTCTTC. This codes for CASSLGDRDSEQFF.

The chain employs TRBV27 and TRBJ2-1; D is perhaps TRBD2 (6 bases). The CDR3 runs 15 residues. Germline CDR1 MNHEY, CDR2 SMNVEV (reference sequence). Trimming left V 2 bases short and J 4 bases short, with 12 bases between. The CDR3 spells CASSLRAEGYNEQFF. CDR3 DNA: TGTGCCAGCAGTTTAAGGGCGGAGGGATACAATGAGCAGTTCTTC.

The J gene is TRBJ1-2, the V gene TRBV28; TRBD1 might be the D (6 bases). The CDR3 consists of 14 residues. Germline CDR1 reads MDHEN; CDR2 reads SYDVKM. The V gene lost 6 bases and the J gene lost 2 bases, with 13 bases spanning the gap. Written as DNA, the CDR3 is TGTGCCAGCAGAGAGGACAGCCTGAACTATGGCTACACCTTC. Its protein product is CASREDSLNYGYTF.

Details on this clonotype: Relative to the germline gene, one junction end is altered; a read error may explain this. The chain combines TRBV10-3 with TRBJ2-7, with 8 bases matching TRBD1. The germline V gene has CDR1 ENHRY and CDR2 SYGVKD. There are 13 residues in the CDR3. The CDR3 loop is CAISEPGGLERYF. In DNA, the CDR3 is TGTGCCATCAGTGAGCCAGGGGGCCTCGAGCGGTACTTC.

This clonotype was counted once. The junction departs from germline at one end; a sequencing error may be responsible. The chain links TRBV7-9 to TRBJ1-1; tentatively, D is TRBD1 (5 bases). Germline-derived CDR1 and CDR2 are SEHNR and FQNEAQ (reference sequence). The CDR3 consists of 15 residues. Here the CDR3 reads CASRASGAVNTGAFF. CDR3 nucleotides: TGTGCCAGCAGGGCTAGCGGGGCCGTGAACACTGGAGCTTTCTTT.

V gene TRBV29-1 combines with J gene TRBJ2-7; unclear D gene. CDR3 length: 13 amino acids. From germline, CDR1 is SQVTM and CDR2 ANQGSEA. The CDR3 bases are TGCAGTGCTCATGGGGTCTTTGTGGGCGAGCAGTACTTC. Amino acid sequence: CSAHGVFVGEQYF.

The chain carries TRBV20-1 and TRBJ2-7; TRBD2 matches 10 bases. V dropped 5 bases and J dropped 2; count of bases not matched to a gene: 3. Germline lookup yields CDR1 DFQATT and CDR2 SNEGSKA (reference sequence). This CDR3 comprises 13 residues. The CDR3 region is CSAGTSEPYEQYF. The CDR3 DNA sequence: TGCAGTGCTGGGACTAGCGAACCCTACGAGCAGTACTTC.

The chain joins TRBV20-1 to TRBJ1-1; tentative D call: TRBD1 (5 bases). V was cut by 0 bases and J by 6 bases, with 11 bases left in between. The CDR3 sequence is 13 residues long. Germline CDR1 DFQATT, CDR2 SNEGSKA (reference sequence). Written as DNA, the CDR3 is TGCAGTGCTAGAGATGACGCAGGGTCTGAAGCTTTCTTT. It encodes CSARDDAGSEAFF.

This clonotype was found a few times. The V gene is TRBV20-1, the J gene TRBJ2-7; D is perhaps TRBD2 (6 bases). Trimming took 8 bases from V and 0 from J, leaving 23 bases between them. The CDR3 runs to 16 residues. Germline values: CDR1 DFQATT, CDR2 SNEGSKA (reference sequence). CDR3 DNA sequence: TGCAGTTCCCATGCGGCGGCGGGAACAACCTCCTACGAGCAGTACTTC. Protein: CSSHAAAGTTSYEQYF.

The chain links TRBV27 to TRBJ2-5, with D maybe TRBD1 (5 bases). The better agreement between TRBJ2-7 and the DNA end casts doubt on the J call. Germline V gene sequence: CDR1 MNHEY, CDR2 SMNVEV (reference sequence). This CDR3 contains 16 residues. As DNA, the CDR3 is TGTGCCAGCAGTTTAAGAATGGGGCAGGGTCTCACCGAGCAGTACTTC. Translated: CASSLRMGQGLTEQYF.

The CDR3 is CSSRGGAAYEQYF. As DNA, the CDR3 is TGCAGTTCCCGAGGGGGGGCGGCCTACGAGCAGTACTTC. The chain has TRBV20-1 and TRBJ2-7, with D maybe TRBD2 (7 bases). The germline CDR1 and CDR2 sequences are DFQATT and SNEGSKA (reference sequence). V lost 8 bases, J lost 2 bases, and 16 bases lay in between. The CDR3 covers 13 residues.

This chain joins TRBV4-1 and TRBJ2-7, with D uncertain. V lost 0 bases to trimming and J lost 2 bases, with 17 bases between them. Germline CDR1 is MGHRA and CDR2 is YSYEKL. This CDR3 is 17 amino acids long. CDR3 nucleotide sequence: TGCGCCAGCAGCCAAGACTCACAAGGATACTTTGCCTACGAGCAGTACTTC. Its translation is CASSQDSQGYFAYEQYF.

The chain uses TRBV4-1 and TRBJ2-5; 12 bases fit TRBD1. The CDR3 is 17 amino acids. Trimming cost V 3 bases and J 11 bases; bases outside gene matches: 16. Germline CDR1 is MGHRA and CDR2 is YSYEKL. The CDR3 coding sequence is TGCGCCAGCAGCCAGAGGGGGCGGGGACAGGGGGCTTCGGAGCAGTACTTC. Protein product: CASSQRGRGQGASEQYF.